The rows below give T cell receptor beta chains drawn from one sample of a study of cytomegalovirus exposure and HLA in healthy donors. TCRdb's copy holds only in-frame clones and misses some; the assay was immunoSEQ multiplex PCR. The sample includes about 100,000 clones, under 80% seen only once; the top ten take roughly 7.7%. The source material was PBMCs. The receptors originated from a man between 35 and 55 years old in good health and CMV-seropositive. Both conserved end residues are part of each CDR3. D genes are given only for firm matches. Only some rows state a clone size, as once, few, many or a class for expanded clones.

D: TRBD1
J: TRBJ1-1
size: -
V: TRBV28
DNA: TGTGCCAGCACCCCTCCTGGGTCAGGGGGCAAACTCACTGAAGCTTTCTTT
CDR3: CASTPPGSGGKLTEAFF

D: TRBD2
J: TRBJ2-3
size: -
V: TRBV19
DNA: TGTGCCAGTAGTAGTCCTGGACTAGCGGCACCCTTGGATACGCAGTATTTT
CDR3: CASSSPGLAAPLDTQYF

D: TRBD1
J: TRBJ1-1
size: once
V: TRBV7-7
DNA: TGTGCTAGCAGCGTTAAGACCAGGGGGCGGGCCACTGAAGCTTTCTTT
CDR3: CASSVKTRGRATEAFF

D: TRBD2
J: TRBJ2-3
size: -
V: TRBV10-2
DNA: TGCGCCAGCAACGGACTAGCGGGCACAGATACGCAGTATTTT
CDR3: CASNGLAGTDTQYF

D: -
J: TRBJ1-2
size: few
V: TRBV4-3
DNA: TGCGCCAGCAGCCAAGGACAGCCCCTCTATGGCTACACCTTC
CDR3: CASSQGQPLYGYTF

D: TRBD1
J: TRBJ2-2
size: -
V: TRBV2
DNA: TGTGCCCACAAAGGGGGCAGGCAGAACACCGGGGAGCTGTTTTTT
CDR3: CAHKGGRQNTGELFF

D: -
J: TRBJ2-2
size: -
V: TRBV6-5
DNA: TGTGCCAGCAGTTACTCGATCTACTTAAACACCGGGGAGCTGTTTTTT
CDR3: CASSYSIYLNTGELFF

D: -
J: TRBJ1-5
size: -
V: TRBV4-2
DNA: TGTGCCAGCAGCCGAGAGAGGGCCCTCGGTCAGCCCCAGCATTTT
CDR3: CASSRERALGQPQHF

D: -
J: TRBJ2-3
size: -
V: TRBV2
DNA: TGTGCCAGCAGCCGCGGGACTCATTCCACAGATACGCAGTATTTT
CDR3: CASSRGTHSTDTQYF

D: TRBD1
J: TRBJ2-7
size: -
V: TRBV4-1
DNA: TGCGCCAGCAGCCAAGATCCTCACTCGGACAGGAGAGACTACGAGCAGTACTTC
CDR3: CASSQDPHSDRRDYEQYF

D: TRBD2
J: TRBJ2-5
size: -
V: TRBV25-1
DNA: TGTGCCAGCGGGCCTAGCGGGGAAAAGACCCAGTACTTC
CDR3: CASGPSGEKTQYF

D: TRBD2
J: TRBJ2-7
size: -
V: TRBV4-2
DNA: TGTGCCAGCAGCCAAGGGACTAGGGCCCTGTACGAGCAGTACTTC
CDR3: CASSQGTRALYEQYF

D: TRBD2
J: TRBJ2-7
size: few
V: TRBV10-1
DNA: TGCGCCAGTCCCCGGTTTTCTAGCGGGGGTTCCTCCTACGAGCAGTACTTC
CDR3: CASPRFSSGGSSYEQYF

D: TRBD2
J: TRBJ2-5
size: -
V: TRBV25-1
DNA: TGTGCCAGCACCGGGACTAGCGGAACGTACCAAGAGACCCAGTACTTC
CDR3: CASTGTSGTYQETQYF

D: -
J: TRBJ2-3
size: -
V: TRBV11-2
DNA: TGTGCCAGCAGCCCAGTCCCCACAGATACGCAGTATTTT
CDR3: CASSPVPTDTQYF

D: -
J: TRBJ1-3
size: -
V: TRBV4-1
DNA: TGCGCCAGCAGCCAAGCGAGGGAAGGGCACGGAAACACCATATATTTT
CDR3: CASSQAREGHGNTIYF

D: TRBD1
J: TRBJ2-1
size: -
V: TRBV7-9
DNA: TGTGCCAGCAGCTTTGAGGACAGGGGACACAATGAGCAGTTCTTC
CDR3: CASSFEDRGHNEQFF

D: TRBD1
J: TRBJ1-4
size: few
V: TRBV5-1
DNA: TGCGCCAGCAGCAAGGACAGGGCAACTAATGAAAAACTGTTTTTT
CDR3: CASSKDRATNEKLFF

D: -
J: TRBJ1-1
size: -
V: TRBV2
DNA: TGTGCCAGCAGCGCCGGGACCCCGCGGGGAGCTTTCTTT
CDR3: CASSAGTPRGAFF

D: TRBD1
J: TRBJ1-1
size: -
V: TRBV2
DNA: TGTGCCAGCAGTGCGGGACAGGGGAACACTGAAGCTTTCTTT
CDR3: CASSAGQGNTEAFF

D: -
J: TRBJ1-2
size: -
V: TRBV5-6
DNA: TGTGCCAGCAGCTTGCGCAGGATAGCTAACTATGGCTACACCTTC
CDR3: CASSLRRIANYGYTF

D: -
J: TRBJ2-6
size: -
V: TRBV5-1
DNA: TGCGCCAGCAGCCCGACTTCCCTCTCTGGGGCCAACGTCCTGACTTTC
CDR3: CASSPTSLSGANVLTF

D: TRBD1
J: TRBJ1-1
size: -
V: TRBV2
DNA: TGTGCCAGCAGTGGCCGGGACAGGGGTGAAGCTTTCTTT
CDR3: CASSGRDRGEAFF

D: TRBD2
J: TRBJ2-2
size: -
V: TRBV6-6
DNA: TGTGCCAGCAGCCTCGGACTAGCGCGAGACACCGGGGAGCTGTTTTTT
CDR3: CASSLGLARDTGELFF

D: TRBD1
J: TRBJ2-7
size: -
V: TRBV28
DNA: TGTGCCAGCAGTGTTGGACAGGTCCCAGCCTACGAGCAGTACTTC
CDR3: CASSVGQVPAYEQYF

D: -
J: TRBJ2-7
size: -
V: TRBV7-2
DNA: TGTGCCAGCAGCTTAGGGAGGACCTACGAGCAGTACTTC
CDR3: CASSLGRTYEQYF

D: TRBD1
J: TRBJ2-2
size: once
V: TRBV4-3
DNA: TGCGCCAGCAGCCAAGGAGGTTCAGGGGGCTTGAACACCGGGGAGCTGTTTTTT
CDR3: CASSQGGSGGLNTGELFF